This record covers a single T cell receptor (beta chain). What antigen it recognizes has not been identified. Per-base qualities were not stored, and no clone one base away is much larger. The data originate from a study of blood T cell repertoires in COVID-19 (dated by TCRdb to 2020 to 2021). In terms of the full investigation: Collaborator samples came from the United States, Italy and Spain and covered acute and convalescent phases of COVID-19. The material from the prospective study consisted of cDNA or gDNA derived from T cells, B-cell-depleted T cells, or PBMCs. Subjects who had been exposed to COVID-19, were actively infected with it, or had recovered from it provided the deeply sampled blood TCRbeta repertoires that made up the dataset. A freely available public database, intended as a resource for researchers studying the immune response to SARS-CoV-2, is where the repertoires were released. The samples were drawn from two sources: the first 160 participants of the ongoing ImmuneRACE study, and 1,254 subjects contributed by 6 global collaborators. Sample metadata almost always included a de-identified subject ID, COVID-19 status, age in years and sex. HLA class I and class II types, where available, came from metadata supplied by the sample provider rather than from assay-based typing. The paper as a whole reports these results and caveats: The quantity of clinical and demographic metadata differed by source and by participant and was supplied without curation.

Another Seattle source contributed samples from volunteer blood donors who had recovered from COVID-19. Collaborating institutions collected whole blood in K2EDTA tubes following their own protocols. For TCRbeta analysis, collaborators shipped samples as frozen whole blood, isolated PBMCs, or DNA extracted from either of those sample types. Inclusive of the bounding cysteine and phenylalanine, the CDR3 is 13 residues long. This entry keeps only the CDR3 DNA: 39 bases, framed from base 1. The V and J ends are trimmed by 0 bases and 10 bases, leaving 7 bases between them. As encoded in the germline V gene, CDR1 is MNHNS while CDR2 is SASEGT. TCRbeta CDR3 regions were amplified from genomic DNA using the immunoSEQ Assay, a bias-controlled multiplex PCR. As for how the authors treated the data: Within the assay, amplification of reference gene primers was used to estimate how many nucleated cells each sample contained. Sequence reads were collapsed and filtered to measure the absolute abundance of every unique TCRbeta CDR3 rearrangement. For each sample, productive Simpson clonality was calculated as the square root of Simpson's diversity index across productive rearrangements. In its TCRdb copy, this immuneACCESS table keeps in-frame sequences only and misses some clones. Where compared with another copy, unresolved V genes explain less than half of these, and the others have no known cause. For V, J and clone size, that table is used; D and trimming come from the DNA. Counted in this sample were about 220,000 clones; roughly 85% of them appeared once. Jointly, the top ten make up 2.2% of the sample.

Sample: peripheral blood. Recombination joined TRBV6-1 with TRBJ1-6, with the D gene call left open. This receptor was obtained from a man aged 25-40 years who had recovered from COVID-19. The DNA is as follows: TGTGCCAGCAGTGAAGCAGGAGACTCACCCCTCCACTTT. Its protein reads: CASSEAGDSPLHF.